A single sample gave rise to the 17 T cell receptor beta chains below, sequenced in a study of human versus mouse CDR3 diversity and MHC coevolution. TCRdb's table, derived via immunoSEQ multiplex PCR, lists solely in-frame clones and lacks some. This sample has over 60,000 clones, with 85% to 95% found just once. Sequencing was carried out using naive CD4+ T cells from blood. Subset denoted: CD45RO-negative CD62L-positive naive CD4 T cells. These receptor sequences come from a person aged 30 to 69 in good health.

This CDR3 reads CASSLRQSNQPQHF. Written as DNA, the CDR3 is TGTGCCAGCAGCCTAAGACAGAGCAATCAGCCCCAGCATTTT. The V gene is TRBV6-5, the J gene TRBJ1-5, with D perhaps matching TRBD1 (5 bases). Germline CDR1 reads MNHEY; CDR2 reads SVGAGI. The CDR3 is 14 amino acids. The V end lost 6 bases, the J end lost 1 base, and 10 bases lay between the germline ends.

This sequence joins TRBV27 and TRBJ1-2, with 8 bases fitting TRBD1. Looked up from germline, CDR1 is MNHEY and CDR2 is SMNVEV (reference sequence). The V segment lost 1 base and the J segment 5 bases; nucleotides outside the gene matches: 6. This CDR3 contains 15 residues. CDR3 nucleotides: TGTGCCAGCAGTTTATGGAAAACAGGGGGATATGGCTACACCTTC. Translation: CASSLWKTGGYGYTF.

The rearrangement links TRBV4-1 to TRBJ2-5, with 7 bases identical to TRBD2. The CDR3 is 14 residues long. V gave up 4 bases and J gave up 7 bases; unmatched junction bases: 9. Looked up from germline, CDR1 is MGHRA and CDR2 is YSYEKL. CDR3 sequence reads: CASSPGLGVGTQYF. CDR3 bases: TGCGCCAGCAGCCCCGGACTAGGGGTCGGGACCCAGTACTTC.

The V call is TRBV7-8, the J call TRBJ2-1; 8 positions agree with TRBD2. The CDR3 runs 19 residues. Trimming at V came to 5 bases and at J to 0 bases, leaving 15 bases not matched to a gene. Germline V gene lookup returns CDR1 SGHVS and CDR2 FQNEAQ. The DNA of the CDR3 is TGTGCCAGCAGCGTGATTCGGGTCGCGGGGACTAGCTCCTACAATGAGCAGTTCTTC. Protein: CASSVIRVAGTSSYNEQFF.

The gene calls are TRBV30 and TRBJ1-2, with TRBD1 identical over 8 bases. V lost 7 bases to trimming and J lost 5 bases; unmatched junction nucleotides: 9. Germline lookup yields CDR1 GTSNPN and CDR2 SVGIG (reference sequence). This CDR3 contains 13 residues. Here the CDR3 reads CAYGQGGSYGYTF. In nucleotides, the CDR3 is TGTGCCTACGGACAGGGTGGATCATATGGCTACACCTTC.

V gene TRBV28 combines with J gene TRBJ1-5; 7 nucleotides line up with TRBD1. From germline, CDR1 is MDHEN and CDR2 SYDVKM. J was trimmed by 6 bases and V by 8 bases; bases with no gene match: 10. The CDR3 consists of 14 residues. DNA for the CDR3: TGTGCCAGCGTACAAACAGGGGTTAGTCAGCCCCAGCATTTT. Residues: CASVQTGVSQPQHF.

This CDR3 reads CASSVQGVETQYF. CDR3 in DNA: TGTGCCAGCAGTGTCCAAGGGGTGGAGACCCAGTACTTC. The chain links TRBV2 to TRBJ2-5, with a tentative D call TRBD1 (5 bases). Germline assignment: CDR1 SNHLY and CDR2 FYNNEI. The CDR3 totals 13 residues. V was shortened by 4 bases and J by 5 bases, with 11 bases between the two germline ends.

DNA for the CDR3: TGTGCCAGCTCAACCTTACAGATTGACAATCAGCCCCAGCATTTT. It encodes CASSTLQIDNQPQHF. The genes are TRBV18 and TRBJ1-5; D remains unclear. The CDR3 is 15 residues long. The germline V and J ends were trimmed by 5 bases and 3 bases, with 14 bases remaining between them. CDR1 is KGHSH and CDR2 is LQKENI in the germline V gene.

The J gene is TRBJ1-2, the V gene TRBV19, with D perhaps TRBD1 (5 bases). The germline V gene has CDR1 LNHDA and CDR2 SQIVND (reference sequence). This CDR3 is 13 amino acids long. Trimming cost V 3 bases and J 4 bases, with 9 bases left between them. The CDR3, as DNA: TGTGCCAGTAGTATGGGTGGGGCCTATGGCTACACCTTC. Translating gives CASSMGGAYGYTF. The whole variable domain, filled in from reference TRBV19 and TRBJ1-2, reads DGGITQSPKYLFRKEGQNVTLSCEQNLNHDAMYWYRQDPGQGLRLIYYSQIVNDFQKGDIAEGYSVSREKKESFPLTVTSAQKNPTAFYLCASSMGGAYGYTFGSGTRLTVV.

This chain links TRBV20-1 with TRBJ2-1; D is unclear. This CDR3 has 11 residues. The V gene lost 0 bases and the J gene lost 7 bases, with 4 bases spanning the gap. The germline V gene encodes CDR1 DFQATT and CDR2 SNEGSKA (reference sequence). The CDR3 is CSARDKNEQFF. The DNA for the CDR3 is TGCAGTGCTAGAGACAAAAATGAGCAGTTCTTC.

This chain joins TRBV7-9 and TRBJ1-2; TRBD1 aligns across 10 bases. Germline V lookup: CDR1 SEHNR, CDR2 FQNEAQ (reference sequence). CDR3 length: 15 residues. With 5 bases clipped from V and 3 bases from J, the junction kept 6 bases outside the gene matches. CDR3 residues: CASSQSGTGDYGYTF. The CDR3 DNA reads TGTGCCAGCAGCCAATCCGGGACAGGGGACTATGGCTACACCTTC.

The DNA for the CDR3 is TGTGCCAGCAATCAGGGGACCACCGGGGAGCTGTTTTTT. This sequence encodes CASNQGTTGELFF. The chain uses TRBV6-1 and TRBJ2-2; D is perhaps TRBD1 (6 bases). Germline V gives CDR1 MNHNS, CDR2 SASEGT. CDR3 length: 13 amino acids. Trimming took 7 bases from V and 4 from J, leaving 10 bases between them.

In DNA form, the CDR3 reads TGTGCCAGCAGTGAAGGCGGGACCGTCGCGGAGACCCAGTACTTC. Its protein is CASSEGGTVAETQYF. V usage is TRBV6-1 and J usage is TRBJ2-5; weak D call: TRBD2 (6 bases). Between the trimmed V and J ends, which lost 1 base and 5 bases, there was a span of 14 bases. The CDR3 loop spans 15 amino acids. Germline CDR1 and CDR2: MNHNS and SASEGT.

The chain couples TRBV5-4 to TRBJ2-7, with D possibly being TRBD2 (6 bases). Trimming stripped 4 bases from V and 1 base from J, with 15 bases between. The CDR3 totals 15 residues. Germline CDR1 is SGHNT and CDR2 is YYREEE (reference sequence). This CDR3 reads CASSRISAGSYEQYF. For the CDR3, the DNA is TGTGCCAGCAGCCGGATTTCGGCGGGGTCCTACGAGCAGTACTTC.

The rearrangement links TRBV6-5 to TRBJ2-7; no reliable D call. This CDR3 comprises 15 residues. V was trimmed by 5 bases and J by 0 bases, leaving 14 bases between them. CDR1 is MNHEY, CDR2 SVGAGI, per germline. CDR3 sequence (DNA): TGTGCCAGCAGTCCTTACGGGTCTGGCTCCTACGAGCAGTACTTC. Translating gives CASSPYGSGSYEQYF.

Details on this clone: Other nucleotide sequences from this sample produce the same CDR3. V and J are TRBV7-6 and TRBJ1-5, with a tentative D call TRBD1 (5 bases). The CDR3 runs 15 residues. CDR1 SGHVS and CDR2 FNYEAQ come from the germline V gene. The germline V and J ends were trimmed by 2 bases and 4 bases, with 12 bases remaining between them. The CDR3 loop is CASSLLGGVNQPQHF. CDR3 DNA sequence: TGTGCCAGCAGCTTATTGGGAGGGGTTAATCAGCCCCAGCATTTT. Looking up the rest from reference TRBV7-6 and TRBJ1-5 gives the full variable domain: GAGVSQSPRYKVTKRGQDVALRCDPISGHVSLYWYRQALGQGPEFLTYFNYEAQQDKSGLPNDRFSAERPEGSISTLTIQRTEQRDSAMYRCASSLLGGVNQPQHFGDGTRLSIL.

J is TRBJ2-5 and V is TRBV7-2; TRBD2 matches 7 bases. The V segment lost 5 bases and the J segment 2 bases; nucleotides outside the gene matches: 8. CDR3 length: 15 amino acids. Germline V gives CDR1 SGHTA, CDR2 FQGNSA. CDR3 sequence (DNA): TGTGCCAGCAGCCCGAGCGGGGCACTACAAGAGACCCAGTACTTC. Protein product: CASSPSGALQETQYF.